The TCR beta chain under discussion was sequenced for a study of early T cells in non-severe SARS-CoV-2 infection. In this sample, this clonotype turned up many times. TCRdb re-analysed the 5' RACE reads in MiXCR, keeping a single row per CDR3 protein. The table has 30,000 to 40,000 distinct CDR3 sequences, around 5.1% seen once. The V gene end was trimmed by 5 bases and the J gene end by 5 bases; junction bases not matched to a gene: 7. The germline gives CDR1 SQVTM, CDR2 ANQGSEA. The CDR3 runs to 14 residues. This receptor was taken from an adult who was a healthcare worker with PCR-confirmed SARS-CoV-2 infection or an uninfected control (not recorded which). The chain couples TRBV29-1 to TRBJ1-4, with 8 bases matching TRBD1. This sample comprised whole blood, obtained at baseline. The CDR3 protein is CSVYTTGGNEKLFF. Here the CDR3 DNA reads TGCAGCGTTTACACTACAGGGGGAAATGAAAAACTGTTTTTT.